This T cell receptor (beta chain) originates from a study of blood T cell repertoires in COVID-19. About the study: Collection of acute and convalescent COVID-19 samples took place in the United States, Italy and Spain. PBMCs, B-cell-depleted T cells, or T cells provided the cDNA or gDNA that made up the material.

Germline values: CDR1 KGHSH, CDR2 LQKENI. The CDR3 covers 18 residues. The J segment lost 1 base and the V segment lost 4 bases, leaving 10 bases of the junction unmatched. As originally analysed: Reference gene primer amplification gave nucleated cell count estimates. This table comes from immunoSEQ multiplex PCR, and its TCRdb copy is limited to in-frame clones, with some not included. Clone size and V and J calls were adopted from that table, with D and trimming inferred from the DNA. The top ten clones hold roughly 9.6% of a sample with around 230,000 clones, about four fifths of them seen once. The V gene is TRBV18, the J gene TRBJ1-2; 12 bases align to TRBD1. The source of this sequence is a woman older than 75 with acute or convalescent COVID-19. Sequenced sample: peripheral blood. The chain's CDR3 is CASSLSGTGGLGNYGYTF. Written as DNA, the CDR3 is TGTGCCAGCTCACTATCCGGGACAGGGGGCCTGGGTAACTATGGCTACACCTTC.